This T cell receptor beta chain was found in a study of human T cells and chemical hapten exposure. Study-wide results and caveats: DPC sensitization left the count of TCRs above 1 in 1000 unchanged.

Time point given: patch test 1, 2 weeks after DPC sensitization. Noted treatment: therapeutic diphenylcyclopropenone sensitization with weekly scalp DPC. TCRdb re-analysed the RACE reads in MiXCR, keeping a single row per CDR3 protein. The sample shows 74,000 or so distinct CDR3 sequences, about a tenth of them seen only once. This clonotype was seen a few times. The target antigen is unknown. Germline CDR1 is GTSNPN and CDR2 is SVGIG (reference sequence). Trimming took off 0 bases at V and 5 bases at J, with 13 bases between the two ends. The CDR3 extends over 15 amino acids. The chain combines TRBV30 with TRBJ2-2; TRBD1 is a possible D gene (5 bases). Sequenced material: whole blood, taken in connection with sensitization to the hapten diphenylcyclopropenone (DPC). The sequence was collected from a woman between 45 and 65 years old with alopecia areata. Some clones in this sample may be carry-over from other donors' samples. The CDR3 DNA is TGTGCCTGGAGTGTAAAACAGGCAGAAACCGGGGAGCTGTTTTTT. This translates into CAWSVKQAETGELFF.